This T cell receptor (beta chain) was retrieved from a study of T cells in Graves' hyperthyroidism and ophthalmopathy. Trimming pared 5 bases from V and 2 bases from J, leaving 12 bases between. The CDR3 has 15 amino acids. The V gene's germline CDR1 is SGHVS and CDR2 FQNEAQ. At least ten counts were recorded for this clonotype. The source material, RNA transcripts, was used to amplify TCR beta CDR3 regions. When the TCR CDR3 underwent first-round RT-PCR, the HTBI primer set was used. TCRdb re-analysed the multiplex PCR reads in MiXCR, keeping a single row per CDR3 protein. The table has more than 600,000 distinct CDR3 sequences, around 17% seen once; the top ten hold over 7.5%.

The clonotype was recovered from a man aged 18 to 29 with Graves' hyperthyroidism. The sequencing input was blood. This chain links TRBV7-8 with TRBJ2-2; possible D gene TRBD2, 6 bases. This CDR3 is CASSDRDFNTGELFF. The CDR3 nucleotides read TGTGCCAGCAGCGACCGGGACTTCAACACCGGGGAGCTGTTTTTT. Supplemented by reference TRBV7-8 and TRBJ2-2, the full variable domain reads GAGVSQSPRYKVAKRGQDVALRCDPISGHVSLFWYQQALGQGPEFLTYFQNEAQLDKSGLPSDRFFAERPEGSVSTLKIQRTQQEDSAVYLCASSDRDFNTGELFFGEGSRLTVL.